One T cell receptor (beta chain) is described in this entry. Sequencing was performed with immunoSEQ multiplex PCR; in TCRdb, only in-frame clones are kept and a portion is missing. The sample carries around 560,000 clones, approximately 95% recorded once. CDR3 size: 23 residues. The data were taken from a study of shared clonotypes between healthy human individuals. Overall study context: The study used three CD4 naive, three CD4 memory, two CD8 naive and one CD8 memory plate per donor.

Naive CD8 populations comprised CD45RO-negative cells positively selected for CCR7, excluding terminally differentiated effector memory CD45RA+ cells. The sequencing input was naive CD8+ T cells sorted from blood. The sequence was collected from a woman in her twenties or thirties in good health. V gene TRBV21-1 combines with J gene TRBJ2-7; the table assigns TRBD2, which was not confirmed against the DNA. TRBV21-1 is a pseudogene locus. The CDR3 sequence is CASSAQTKPPGLAGGGSSYEQYF. In nucleotides, the CDR3 is TGTGCCAGCAGCGCCCAGACCAAGCCCCCGGGACTAGCGGGAGGGGGCAGCTCCTACGAGCAGTACTTC.